One and the same sample provided the 10 T cell receptor beta chains below, sequenced in a study of OX40 agonist ivuxolimab in advanced cancers. The assay was immunoSEQ multiplex PCR, and TCRdb's table has in-frame clones only and misses some. The data hold over 45,000 clones, with approximately 83% observed a single time. The starting material was CD4+ or CD8+ T cells sorted from blood, obtained in a trial of the OX40 agonist ivuxolimab. The receptor set was obtained from an adult with an advanced solid tumor such as melanoma, head and neck, liver or kidney cancer.

V gene TRBV18 combines with J gene TRBJ1-1; TRBD1 matches 10 bases. There are 17 residues in the CDR3. J lost 5 bases, V lost 3 bases, and 12 bases had no gene match. Germline V lookup: CDR1 KGHSH, CDR2 LQKENI. CDR3 nucleotides: TGTGCCAGCTCACCTTTTGCCGGGACAGGGGCCGAGACTGAAGCTTTCTTT. This gives the protein CASSPFAGTGAETEAFF.

The chain carries TRBV6-1 and TRBJ2-1, with D maybe TRBD2 (6 bases). CDR1 is MNHNS and CDR2 is SASEGT in the germline V gene. V shed 7 bases and J shed 16 bases, with 23 bases lying between them. This CDR3 has 13 amino acids. The CDR3, as DNA: TGTGCCAGCAACGGGTGGGGGGACGCGACCCATTTCTTC. Translation: CASNGWGDATHFF.

The chain has TRBV15 and TRBJ2-2; possible D gene TRBD1, 6 bases. V lost 6 bases to trimming and J lost 2 bases, with 10 bases between them. Germline V lookup: CDR1 LNHNV, CDR2 YYDKDF (reference sequence). The CDR3 is 14 amino acids. The CDR3 DNA reads as TGTGCCACCAGTGGGGGCATTAACACCGGGGAGCTGTTTTTT. It translates to CATSGGINTGELFF. Variable domain in full (rest from reference TRBV15 and TRBJ2-2): DAMVIQNPRYQVTQFGKPVTLSCSQTLNHNVMYWYQQKSSQAPKLLFHYYDKDFNNEADTPDNFQSRRPNTSFCFLDIRSPGLGDTAMYLCATSGGINTGELFFGEGSRLTVL.

This chain joins TRBV27 and TRBJ2-6; 7 bases are shared with TRBD1. V was clipped by 3 bases and J by 1 base; unmatched bases: 6. The CDR3 extends over 17 amino acids. The germline V gene encodes CDR1 MNHEY and CDR2 SMNVEV (reference sequence). The CDR3 DNA follows: TGTGCCAGCAGTTTCAACAGGGGCATATCTGGGGCCAACGTCCTGACTTTC. Protein product: CASSFNRGISGANVLTF.

V gene TRBV7-9 combines with J gene TRBJ2-7; a weak D match, TRBD2 (5 bases). Germline CDR1 and CDR2: SEHNR and FQNEAQ (reference sequence). The length of the CDR3 is 15 residues. Trimming stripped 5 bases from V and 4 bases from J, with 18 bases between. DNA of the CDR3: TGTGCCAGCAGCCCCCGCGGGCAGGTCTTTTACGAGCAGTACTTC. Its translation: CASSPRGQVFYEQYF.

The chain combines TRBV6-6 with TRBJ2-4, with D tentatively TRBD1 (6 bases). Germline CDR1 MNHNY, CDR2 SVGAGI (reference sequence). Trimming stripped 4 bases from V and 0 bases from J, with 13 bases between. The CDR3 has 16 amino acids. The CDR3 DNA reads as TGTGCCAGCAGTTCCGGACAGTCCCTAGCCAAAAACATTCAGTACTTC. It specifies CASSSGQSLAKNIQYF.

V is TRBV30 and J is TRBJ1-2; D is uncertain. The CDR3 covers 15 residues. V dropped 4 bases and J dropped 1 base, with 16 bases sitting between them. The germline gives CDR1 GTSNPN, CDR2 SVGIG (reference sequence). The CDR3 DNA follows: TGTGCCTGGACCCAGAGGTCCAGCCGTAACTATGGCTACACCTTC. It specifies CAWTQRSSRNYGYTF.

The rearrangement uses TRBV7-9 and TRBJ2-5; D is unresolved. This CDR3 is built from 14 residues. Germline V gives CDR1 SEHNR, CDR2 FQNEAQ (reference sequence). V was trimmed by 1 base and J by 2 bases, leaving 8 bases between them. The CDR3 DNA is TGTGCCAGCAGCTTAGACCGGCGTCAAGAGACCCAGTACTTC. This codes for CASSLDRRQETQYF.

The rearrangement links TRBV28 to TRBJ1-2; D is unresolved. V lost 2 bases to trimming and J lost 3 bases, with 7 bases between them. This CDR3 has 13 residues. Germline V gene sequence: CDR1 MDHEN, CDR2 SYDVKM. In DNA, the CDR3 is TGTGCCAGCAGTTTAAGGGAGGACTATGGCTACACCTTC. This sequence encodes CASSLREDYGYTF.

The V gene is TRBV19, the J gene TRBJ2-6; 7 bases line up with TRBD1. V was pared by 6 bases and J by 2 bases, with 13 bases of the junction left unmatched. This CDR3 contains 18 residues. The V gene's germline CDR1 is LNHDA and CDR2 SQIVND (reference sequence). This chain's CDR3 is CASRGEGGSLPGANVLTF. The CDR3 DNA reads TGTGCCAGTAGGGGGGAAGGGGGCTCCCTCCCTGGGGCCAACGTCCTGACTTTC.